These 6 T cell receptor beta chains were all obtained from the same sample, sequenced in a study of T cell responses to AZD1222 COVID-19 vaccine. The table came from immunoSEQ multiplex PCR; TCRdb's copy has only in-frame clones and leaves some out. The sample includes 85,000 to 100,000 clones, 85% to 90% seen only once; the top ten take roughly 5.1%. Sequences were derived from peripheral blood, sampled 28 days after the second AZD1222 dose. The receptors shown here come from an adult who received the AZD1222 COVID-19 vaccine.

The rearrangement links TRBV19 to TRBJ1-2; a possible D gene is TRBD1 (5 bases). Per germline, CDR1 LNHDA and CDR2 SQIVND (reference sequence). The V end lost 5 bases, the J end lost 1 base, and 8 bases lay between the germline ends. The CDR3 sequence is 13 residues long. DNA for the CDR3: TGTGCCAGTAGTCGGGGGGTTAACTATGGCTACACCTTC. It codes for CASSRGVNYGYTF.

This chain joins TRBV7-9 and TRBJ2-1; D is perhaps TRBD1 or TRBD2 (5 bases each). Trimming removed 3 bases at V and 4 bases at J, with 19 bases between. The germline gives CDR1 SEHNR, CDR2 FQNEAQ (reference sequence). This CDR3 has 17 residues. The chain's CDR3 is CASSLLGSGTSYNEQFF. CDR3 sequence (DNA): TGTGCCAGCAGCTTGCTGGGATCCGGGACGTCATACAATGAGCAGTTCTTC.

J is TRBJ1-2 and V is TRBV6-2 or TRBV6-3, with TRBD1 matching over 7 bases. The germline CDR1 and CDR2 sequences are MNHEY and SVGEGT. V shed 5 bases and J 1 base; nucleotides not matched to a gene: 1. The CDR3 spans 13 residues. CDR3 coding DNA: TGTGCCAGCAGTCCAGGGGGTAACTATGGCTACACCTTC. It specifies CASSPGGNYGYTF.

This clone has more than one count but fewer than ten. The V call is TRBV14, the J call TRBJ1-4; D is ambiguous. This CDR3 is built from 15 residues. The germline CDR1 and CDR2 sequences are SGHDN and FVKESK. V dropped 1 base and J dropped 5 bases, with 11 bases sitting between them. The DNA for the CDR3 is TGTGCCAGCAGCCAAGTTACAGCGGACAATGAAAAACTGTTTTTT. This translates into CASSQVTADNEKLFF.

The chain couples TRBV7-8 to TRBJ1-6; TRBD1 might be the D (5 bases). V gave up 3 bases and J gave up 4 bases, with 10 bases separating them. There are 15 residues in the CDR3. Looked up from germline, CDR1 is SGHVS and CDR2 is FQNEAQ. The chain's CDR3 is CASSLDQGYNSPLHF. CDR3 in DNA: TGTGCCAGCAGCTTGGACCAGGGTTATAATTCACCCCTCCACTTT.

This chain joins TRBV10-3 and TRBJ1-1, with D possibly being TRBD1 (5 bases). V lost 6 bases to trimming and J lost 6 bases, with 20 bases between them. Germline V CDR1 and CDR2: ENHRY, SYGVKD. The length of the CDR3 is 15 residues. CDR3 coding DNA: TGTGCCATCAGCAGCTCCGAAGGACACTTACCTGAAGCTTTCTTT. Protein sequence: CAISSSEGHLPEAFF.